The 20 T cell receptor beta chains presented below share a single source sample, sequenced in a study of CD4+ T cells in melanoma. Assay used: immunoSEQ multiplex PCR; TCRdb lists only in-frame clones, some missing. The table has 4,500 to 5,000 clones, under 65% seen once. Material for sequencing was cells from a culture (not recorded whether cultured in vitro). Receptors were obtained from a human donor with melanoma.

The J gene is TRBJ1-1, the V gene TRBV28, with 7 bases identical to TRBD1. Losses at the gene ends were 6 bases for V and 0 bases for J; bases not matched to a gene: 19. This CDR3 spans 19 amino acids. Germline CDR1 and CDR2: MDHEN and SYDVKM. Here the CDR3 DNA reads TGTGCCAGCAGAGCCCACCCTGACAGGGCTCAGGGATTGAACACTGAAGCTTTCTTT. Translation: CASRAHPDRAQGLNTEAFF.

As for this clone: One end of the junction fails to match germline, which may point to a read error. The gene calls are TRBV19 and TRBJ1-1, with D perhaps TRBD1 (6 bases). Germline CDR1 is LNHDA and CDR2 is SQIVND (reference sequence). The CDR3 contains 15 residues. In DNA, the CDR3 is TGTGCTAGTATCCTAGCCCCACAGGGTGGTACTGAAGCTTTCTTT. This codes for CASILAPQGGTEAFF. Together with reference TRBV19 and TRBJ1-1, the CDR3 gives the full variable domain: DGGITQSPKYLFRKEGQNVTLSCEQNLNHDAMYWYRQDPGQGLRLIYYSQIVNDFQKGDIAEGYSVSREKKESFPLTVTSAQKNPTAFYLCASILAPQGGTEAFFGQGTRLTVV.

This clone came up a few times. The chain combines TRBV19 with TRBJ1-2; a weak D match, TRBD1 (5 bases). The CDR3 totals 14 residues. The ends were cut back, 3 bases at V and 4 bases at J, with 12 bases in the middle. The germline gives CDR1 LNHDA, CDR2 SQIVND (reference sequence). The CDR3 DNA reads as TGTGCCAGTAGTATCAGGGACGGCCTCTATGGCTACACCTTC. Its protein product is CASSIRDGLYGYTF.

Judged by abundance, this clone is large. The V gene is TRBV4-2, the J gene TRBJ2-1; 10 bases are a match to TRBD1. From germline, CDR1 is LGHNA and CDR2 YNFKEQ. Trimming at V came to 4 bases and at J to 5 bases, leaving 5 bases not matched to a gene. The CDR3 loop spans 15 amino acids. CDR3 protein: CASSPRTGGDNEQFF. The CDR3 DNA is TGTGCCAGCAGCCCTCGGACAGGGGGAGACAATGAGCAGTTCTTC.

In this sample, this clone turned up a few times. CDR3: CASSQRLQRNTEAFF. CDR3 coding DNA: TGTGCCAGCAGCCAGAGACTACAGAGGAACACTGAAGCTTTCTTT. The J gene is TRBJ1-1, the V gene TRBV4-2; no definite D call. Trimming left V 3 bases short and J 1 base short, with 12 bases between. Germline CDR1 LGHNA, CDR2 YNFKEQ. The CDR3 is 15 residues long.

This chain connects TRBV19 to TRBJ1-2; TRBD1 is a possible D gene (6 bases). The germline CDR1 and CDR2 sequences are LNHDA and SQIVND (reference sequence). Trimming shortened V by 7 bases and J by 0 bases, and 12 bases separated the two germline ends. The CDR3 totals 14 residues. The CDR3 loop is CASTWGTPNYGYTF. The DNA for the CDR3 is TGTGCCAGTACTTGGGGGACACCTAACTATGGCTACACCTTC.

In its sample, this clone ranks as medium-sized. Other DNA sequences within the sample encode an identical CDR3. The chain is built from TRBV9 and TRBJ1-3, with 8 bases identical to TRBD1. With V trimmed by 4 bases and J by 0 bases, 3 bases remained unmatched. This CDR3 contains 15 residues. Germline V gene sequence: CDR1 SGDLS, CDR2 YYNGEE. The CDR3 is CASSLTGGSGNTIYF. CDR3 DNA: TGTGCCAGCAGCCTTACAGGGGGCTCTGGAAACACCATATATTTT.

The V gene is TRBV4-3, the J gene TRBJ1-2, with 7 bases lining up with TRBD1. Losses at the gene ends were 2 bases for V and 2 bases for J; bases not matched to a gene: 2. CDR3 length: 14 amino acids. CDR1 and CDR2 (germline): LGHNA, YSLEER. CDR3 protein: CASSQQQGNYGYTF. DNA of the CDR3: TGCGCCAGCAGCCAACAACAGGGGAACTATGGCTACACCTTC.

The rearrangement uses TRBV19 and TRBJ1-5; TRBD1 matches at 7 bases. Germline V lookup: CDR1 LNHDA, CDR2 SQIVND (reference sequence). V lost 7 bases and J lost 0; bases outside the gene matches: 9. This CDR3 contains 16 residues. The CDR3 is CASTQGGTDSNQPQHF. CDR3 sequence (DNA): TGTGCCAGTACCCAAGGGGGGACAGATAGCAATCAGCCCCAGCATTTT.

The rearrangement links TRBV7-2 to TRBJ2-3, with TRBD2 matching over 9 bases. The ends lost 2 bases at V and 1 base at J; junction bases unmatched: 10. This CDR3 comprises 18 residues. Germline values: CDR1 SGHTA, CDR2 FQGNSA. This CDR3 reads CASSLRIALAGGTDTQYF. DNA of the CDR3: TGTGCCAGCAGCTTAAGAATTGCGTTAGCGGGGGGCACAGATACGCAGTATTTT.

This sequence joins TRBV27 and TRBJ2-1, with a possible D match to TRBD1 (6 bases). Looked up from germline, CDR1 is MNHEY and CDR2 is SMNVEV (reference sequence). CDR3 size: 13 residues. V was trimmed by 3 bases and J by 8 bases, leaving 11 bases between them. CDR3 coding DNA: TGTGCCAGCAGTTTGCAGGGGTTGGATGAGCAGTTCTTC. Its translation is CASSLQGLDEQFF.

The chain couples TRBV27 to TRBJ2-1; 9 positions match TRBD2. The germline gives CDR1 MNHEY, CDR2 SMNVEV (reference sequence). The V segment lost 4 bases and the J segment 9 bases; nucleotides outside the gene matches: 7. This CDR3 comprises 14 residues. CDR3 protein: CASSWAGGRGEQFF. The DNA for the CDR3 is TGTGCCAGCAGTTGGGCGGGGGGGCGGGGTGAGCAGTTCTTC.

This CDR3 reads CASSEPVPCGYTF. CDR3 coding DNA: TGCGCCAGCAGTGAACCGGTGCCCTGTGGCTACACCTTC. The gene calls are TRBV10-1 and TRBJ1-2; the D is unclear. The CDR3 sequence is 13 residues long. Per the germline V gene, CDR1 is WNHNN and CDR2 is SYGVQD (reference sequence). V dropped 3 bases and J dropped 7 bases, with 12 bases sitting between them.

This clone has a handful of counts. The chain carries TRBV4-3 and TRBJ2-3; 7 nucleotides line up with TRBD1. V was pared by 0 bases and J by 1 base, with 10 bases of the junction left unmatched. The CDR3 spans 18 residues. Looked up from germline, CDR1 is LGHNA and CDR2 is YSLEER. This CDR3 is CASSQDWAGGWGTDTQYF. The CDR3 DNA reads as TGCGCCAGCAGCCAAGATTGGGCAGGGGGATGGGGCACAGATACGCAGTATTTT.

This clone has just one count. DNA for the CDR3: TGTGCCAGCAGCCTCGGACTAGCGGGGTCGTACGAGCAGTACTTC. The encoded protein is CASSLGLAGSYEQYF. The chain joins TRBV13 to TRBJ2-7, with 12 nucleotides matching TRBD2. The CDR3 sequence is 15 residues long. V shed 5 bases and J 4 bases; nucleotides not matched to a gene: 6. Germline V gene data show CDR1 as PRHDT and CDR2 as FYEKMQ (reference sequence).

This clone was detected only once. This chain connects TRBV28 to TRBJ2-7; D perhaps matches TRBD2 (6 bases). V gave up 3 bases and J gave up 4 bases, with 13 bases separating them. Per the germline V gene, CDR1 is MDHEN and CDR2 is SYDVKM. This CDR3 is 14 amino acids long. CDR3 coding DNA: TGTGCCAGCAGTTTCCCCTTAGGAGGGTACGAGCAGTACTTC. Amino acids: CASSFPLGGYEQYF.

Written as DNA, the CDR3 is TGTGCCAGCAGCTTGGTCGGGAGCTCCTACGAGCAGTACTTC. Its protein product is CASSLVGSSYEQYF. The V and J genes are TRBV5-6 and TRBJ2-7; tentative D call: TRBD2 (6 bases). CDR3 length equals 14 residues. CDR1 and CDR2 from the germline V gene are SGHDT and YYEEEE. The V end was cut by 0 bases, the J end by 0 bases, with 7 bases between.

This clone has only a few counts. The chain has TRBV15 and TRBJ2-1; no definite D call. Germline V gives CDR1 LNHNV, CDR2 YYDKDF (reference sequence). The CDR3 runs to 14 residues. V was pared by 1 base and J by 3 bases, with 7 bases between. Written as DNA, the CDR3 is TGTGCCACCAGCAGAGGGGCAGGCTACAATGAGCAGTTCTTC. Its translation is CATSRGAGYNEQFF.

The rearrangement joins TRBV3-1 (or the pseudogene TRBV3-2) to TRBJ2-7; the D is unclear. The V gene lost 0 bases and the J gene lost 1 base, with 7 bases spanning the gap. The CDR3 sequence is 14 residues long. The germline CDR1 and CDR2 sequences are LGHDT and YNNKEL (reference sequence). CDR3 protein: CASSQEYGSYEQYF. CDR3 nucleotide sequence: TGTGCCAGCAGCCAAGAGTACGGTTCCTACGAGCAGTACTTC.

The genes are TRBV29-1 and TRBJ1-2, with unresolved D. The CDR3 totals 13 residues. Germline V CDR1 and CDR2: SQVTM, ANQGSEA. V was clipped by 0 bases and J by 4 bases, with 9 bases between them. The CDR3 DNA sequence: TGCAGCGTTGAAGATCTTCGGGGCTATGGCTACACCTTC. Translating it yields CSVEDLRGYGYTF. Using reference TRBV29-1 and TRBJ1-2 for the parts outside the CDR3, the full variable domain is SAVISQKPSRDICQRGTSLTIQCQVDSQVTMMFWYRQQPGQSLTLIATANQGSEATYESGFVIDKFPISRPNLTFSTLTVSNMSPEDSSIYLCSVEDLRGYGYTFGSGTRLTVV.